Following are 25 T cell receptor beta chains from one sample sequenced in a study of blood T cell repertoires in COVID-19. TCRdb keeps only in-frame clones here, not all; method: immunoSEQ multiplex PCR. The sample has more than 65,000 clones, 70% to 90% seen once. The sample was peripheral blood. These receptors all stem from a man aged 50-59 years with acute or convalescent COVID-19.

V usage is TRBV6-6 and J usage is TRBJ1-6; D call uncertain. Germline CDR1 reads MNHNY; CDR2 reads SVGAGI (reference sequence). Between the trimmed V and J ends, which lost 2 bases and 9 bases, there was a span of 17 bases. This CDR3 comprises 16 residues. CDR3 nucleotides: TGTGCCAGCAGTTACGAGAGGTCGATAGGAGGTTCACCCCTCCACTTT. Protein product: CASSYERSIGGSPLHF.

This chain connects TRBV5-1 to TRBJ1-2; D gene uncertain. The CDR3 length is 13 residues. The germline V gene has CDR1 SGHRS and CDR2 YFSETQ. Trimming took off 0 bases at V and 8 bases at J, with 11 bases between the two ends. The CDR3 bases are TGCGCCAGCAGCTTGGGTACAGCTCAAGGCTACACCTTC. It is translated as CASSLGTAQGYTF.

The V gene is TRBV28, the J gene TRBJ1-5; 10 bases map to TRBD1. The V gene's germline CDR1 is MDHEN and CDR2 SYDVKM. Trimming removed 4 bases from V and 6 bases from J; junction bases left unmatched: 6. The CDR3 runs 15 residues. The CDR3 DNA sequence: TGTGCCAGCAGTTATGGGACAGGGGCGACTCAGCCCCAGCATTTT. As protein: CASSYGTGATQPQHF.

The chain carries TRBV6-4 and TRBJ1-6; a weak D match, TRBD1 (5 bases). The CDR3 spans 13 residues. Germline values: CDR1 MRHNA, CDR2 SNTAGT. The V gene lost 10 bases and the J gene lost 4 bases, with 11 bases spanning the gap. The CDR3 region is CATKAGYNSPLHF. The CDR3 DNA is TGTGCCACCAAGGCAGGGTATAATTCACCCCTCCACTTT.

This clone was observed a few times. The V call is TRBV28, the J call TRBJ1-5; TRBD1 aligns across 12 bases. CDR1 is MDHEN and CDR2 is SYDVKM in the germline V gene. This CDR3 spans 19 amino acids. Losses at the gene ends were 5 bases for V and 1 base for J; bases not matched to a gene: 12. For the CDR3, the DNA is TGTGCCAGCAGTCCAGGGATGGGACAGGGGGCGTTCAGCAATCAGCCCCAGCATTTT. This translates into CASSPGMGQGAFSNQPQHF.

V and J are TRBV2 and TRBJ1-5; tentative D call: TRBD1 (5 bases). Trimming shortened V by 4 bases and J by 4 bases, and 14 bases separated the two germline ends. This CDR3 contains 15 residues. Germline CDR1 SNHLY, CDR2 FYNNEI. The CDR3 reads CASSVAGVGNQPQHF. CDR3 nucleotides: TGTGCCAGCAGTGTGGCGGGGGTAGGTAATCAGCCCCAGCATTTT.

V gene TRBV5-1 combines with J gene TRBJ1-1; maybe TRBD1 (6 bases). Trimming shortened V by 4 bases and J by 4 bases, and 17 bases separated the two germline ends. Germline V gene lookup returns CDR1 SGHRS and CDR2 YFSETQ. The CDR3 loop spans 15 amino acids. DNA of the CDR3: TGCGCCAGCAGCGTGACCCCGGGACAACTCACTGAAGCTTTCTTT. Translated, it gives CASSVTPGQLTEAFF.

The chain couples TRBV24-1 to TRBJ2-3; 7 bases line up with TRBD1. V gave up 2 bases and J gave up 1 base; unmatched junction bases: 8. CDR3 length: 17 amino acids. Germline V lookup: CDR1 KGHDR, CDR2 SFDVKD. Written as DNA, the CDR3 is TGTGCCACCAGTGATTACAGAGGGGGCGTAGGCACAGATACGCAGTATTTT. Amino acid sequence: CATSDYRGGVGTDTQYF.

The chain links TRBV28 to TRBJ2-3; 8 nucleotides line up with TRBD2. The germline CDR1 and CDR2 sequences are MDHEN and SYDVKM. After removal of 2 bases from V and 3 bases from J, the junction contained 4 bases not matched to a gene. This CDR3 has 15 residues. The CDR3: CASSLAGGRTDTQYF. CDR3 DNA: TGTGCCAGCAGTTTAGCGGGGGGACGAACAGATACGCAGTATTTT.

The gene calls are TRBV3-1 (or the pseudogene TRBV3-2) and TRBJ1-3; 12 nucleotides agree with TRBD1. This CDR3 has 17 amino acids. The germline gives CDR1 LGHDT, CDR2 YNNKEL (reference sequence). Losses at the gene ends were 4 bases for V and 8 bases for J; bases not matched to a gene: 12. CDR3: CASSLGTGGVLKDTIYF. The DNA of the CDR3 is TGTGCCAGCAGCCTGGGGACAGGGGGCGTCTTGAAAGACACCATATATTTT.

J is TRBJ1-6 and V is TRBV2; D unclear. In germline, CDR1 is SNHLY, CDR2 FYNNEI. The CDR3 spans 11 residues. Between the trimmed V and J ends, which lost 4 bases and 10 bases, there was a span of 5 bases. CDR3: CASSASSPLHF. The CDR3, as DNA: TGTGCCAGCAGTGCTAGCTCACCCCTCCACTTT.

The chain employs TRBV9 and TRBJ2-2; D may be TRBD1 (6 bases). Per germline, CDR1 SGDLS and CDR2 YYNGEE. The CDR3 sequence is 15 residues long. Trimming pared 2 bases from V and 0 bases from J, leaving 8 bases between. In DNA form, the CDR3 reads TGTGCCAGCAGCGTGGGACACGCGAACACCGGGGAGCTGTTTTTT. Protein sequence: CASSVGHANTGELFF.

Regarding this clone: A much larger clone is a single base away; this may be a read error. This chain joins TRBV5-1 and TRBJ1-2; D is unresolved. This CDR3 comprises 13 residues. Per germline, CDR1 SGHRS and CDR2 YFSETQ. The V end lost 0 bases, the J end lost 2 bases, and 5 bases lay between the germline ends. The CDR3 nucleotides read TGCGCCAGCAGCTTGGACAGAAACTATGGCTACACCTTC. Protein product: CASSLDRNYGYTF.

This chain connects TRBV5-4 to TRBJ2-5; 11 bases are a match to TRBD2. J gave up 5 bases and V 4 bases, and 10 bases lay outside the gene matches. The CDR3 contains 16 residues. Germline lookup yields CDR1 SGHNT and CDR2 YYREEE (reference sequence). The CDR3 nucleotides are TGTGCCAGCAGCCTCCCTAGCGGGGGGAGGATTGAGACCCAGTACTTC. Encoded protein: CASSLPSGGRIETQYF.

The chain carries TRBV11-3 and TRBJ2-7; D may be TRBD2 (6 bases). The germline gives CDR1 SGHNT, CDR2 YENEEA. This CDR3 has 15 residues. V was cut by 9 bases and J by 2 bases, with 20 bases left in between. The CDR3 loop is CASITGEDTTYEQYF. DNA of the CDR3: TGTGCCAGTATTACTGGGGAGGACACTACCTACGAGCAGTACTTC.

This clone showed up just once. The rearrangement links TRBV6-6 to TRBJ1-6; TRBD1 matches at 9 bases. Germline V gives CDR1 MNHNY, CDR2 SVGAGI (reference sequence). The CDR3 extends over 16 amino acids. Trimming at V came to 2 bases and at J to 6 bases, leaving 5 bases not matched to a gene. CDR3 bases: TGTGCCAGCAGTTACGGGCAGACAGGGGGTAATTCACCCCTCCACTTT. Translation: CASSYGQTGGNSPLHF.

V usage is TRBV11-1 and J usage is TRBJ1-2; TRBD1 matches at 7 bases. Germline V CDR1 and CDR2: SGHAT, FQDESV (reference sequence). CDR3 length: 14 residues. V lost 5 bases, J lost 8 bases, and 11 bases stayed unmatched. The CDR3 DNA sequence: TGTGCCAGCAGCCCTTTAGACAGGGCGAACGGCTACACCTTC. Its translation is CASSPLDRANGYTF.

This clone was observed once. This sequence joins TRBV11-1 and TRBJ2-1, with D perhaps TRBD2 (7 bases). Germline V gene data show CDR1 as SGHAT and CDR2 as FQDESV (reference sequence). V lost 1 base to trimming and J lost 6 bases, with 16 bases between them. The CDR3 length is 16 residues. CDR3 sequence: CASSLGGRGIPNEQFF. DNA for the CDR3: TGTGCCAGCAGCTTAGGTGGGAGGGGGATACCCAATGAGCAGTTCTTC.

The V gene is TRBV6-1, the J gene TRBJ2-1; 9 positions match TRBD1. The J segment lost 7 bases and the V segment lost 3 bases, leaving 7 bases of the junction unmatched. The CDR3 sequence is 15 residues long. Germline CDR1 is MNHNS and CDR2 is SASEGT. CDR3 nucleotides: TGTGCCAGCAGTGATAAGGGACAGGGAAGAAATGAGCAGTTCTTC. Translating gives CASSDKGQGRNEQFF.

This chain connects TRBV14 to TRBJ2-2, with TRBD1 matching 8 bases. Germline V lookup: CDR1 SGHDN, CDR2 FVKESK. V shed 3 bases and J 7 bases; nucleotides not matched to a gene: 7. The CDR3 has 15 residues. CDR3 amino acids: CASSHRTGSGGELFF. Written as DNA, the CDR3 is TGTGCCAGCAGCCATCGGACAGGGTCGGGCGGGGAGCTGTTTTTT.

This sequence joins TRBV3-1 (or the pseudogene TRBV3-2) and TRBJ2-6; D remains ambiguous. The CDR3 has 16 amino acids. V was clipped by 6 bases and J by 0 bases, with 12 bases between them. CDR1 LGHDT and CDR2 YNNKEL come from the germline V gene (reference sequence). The CDR3 DNA is TGTGCCAGCAGTACTACCCCTGTCTCTGGGGCCAACGTCCTGACTTTC. Its protein is CASSTTPVSGANVLTF.

This chain connects TRBV30 to TRBJ2-7; a weak D match, TRBD1 (6 bases). Germline lookup yields CDR1 GTSNPN and CDR2 SVGIG (reference sequence). The CDR3 covers 14 residues. The ends were cut back, 5 bases at V and 6 bases at J, with 20 bases in the middle. The chain's CDR3 is CAWARSAYRVEQYF. DNA of the CDR3: TGTGCCTGGGCGCGATCGGCCTACAGGGTCGAGCAGTACTTC.

V is TRBV30 and J is TRBJ1-1; no clear D. Per germline, CDR1 GTSNPN and CDR2 SVGIG (reference sequence). V gave up 8 bases and J gave up 0 bases, with 13 bases separating them. The CDR3 runs 13 residues. This CDR3 is CATAAIMNTEAFF. The CDR3 coding sequence is TGTGCCACCGCCGCGATAATGAACACTGAAGCTTTCTTT.

The V call is TRBV19, the J call TRBJ2-7, with TRBD2 matching over 8 bases. The trim removed 6 bases at V and 3 bases at J, leaving 10 bases unmatched. This CDR3 has 15 residues. CDR1 and CDR2 from the germline V gene are LNHDA and SQIVND (reference sequence). DNA of the CDR3: TGTGCCAGTAGAACCCGTAGCGGGGCTAGCTACGAGCAGTACTTC. This codes for CASRTRSGASYEQYF.

The chain carries TRBV29-1 and TRBJ1-1; TRBD1 might be the D (6 bases). CDR1 and CDR2 (germline): SQVTM, ANQGSEA. The CDR3 spans 14 residues. V lost 7 bases and J lost 1, with 16 bases in between. The chain's CDR3 is CSAHRAVGNTEAFF. In nucleotides, the CDR3 is TGCAGCGCCCACAGGGCGGTGGGGAACACTGAAGCTTTCTTT.